The TCR beta chain described here comes from a study of T cells in women clearing cervical HPV infection. The wider study: Donors had HPV16-related CIN3 or worse; 2 had invasive cancer. For cases, blood was sampled a median 149 days after lesion detection, interquartile range about 90 to 230 days.

TCRdb's copy holds only in-frame clones and misses some; the assay was immunoSEQ multiplex PCR. The listing contains over 30,000 clones. As concerns this clone: The sequenced fragment ends 3 residues before the CDR3 boundary, so the rest is inferred from the germline J gene.

Looked up from germline, CDR1 is LNHDA and CDR2 is SQIVND (reference sequence). V shed 4 bases and J 1 base; nucleotides not matched to a gene: 2. CDR3 size: 14 residues. V gene TRBV19 combines with J gene TRBJ2-3; 7 bases map to TRBD2. Sequenced: blood buffy coat. This receptor was identified in a woman between 18 and 70 years old with a cervical HPV16 infection that either progressed to CIN3+ or cleared (not recorded which). CDR3 loop: CASSKGGGTDTQYF. The sequenced part of the CDR3 DNA is TGTGCCAGTAGTAAGGGAGGGGGCACAGATACG.